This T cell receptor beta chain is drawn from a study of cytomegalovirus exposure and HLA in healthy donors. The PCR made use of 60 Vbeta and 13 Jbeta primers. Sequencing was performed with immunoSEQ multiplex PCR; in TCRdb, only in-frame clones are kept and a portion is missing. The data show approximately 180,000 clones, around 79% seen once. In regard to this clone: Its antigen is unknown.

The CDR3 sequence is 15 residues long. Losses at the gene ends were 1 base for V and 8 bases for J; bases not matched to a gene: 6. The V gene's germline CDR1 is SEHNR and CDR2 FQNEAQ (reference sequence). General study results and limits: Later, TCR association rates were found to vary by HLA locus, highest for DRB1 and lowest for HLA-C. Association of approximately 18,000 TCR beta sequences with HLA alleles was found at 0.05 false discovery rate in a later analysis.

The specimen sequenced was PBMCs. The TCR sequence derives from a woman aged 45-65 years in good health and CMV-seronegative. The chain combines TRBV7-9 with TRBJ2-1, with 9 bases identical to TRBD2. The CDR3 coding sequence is TGTGCCAGCAGCTTAGGGACTAGCGCGGTAGATGAGCAGTTCTTC. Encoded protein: CASSLGTSAVDEQFF.